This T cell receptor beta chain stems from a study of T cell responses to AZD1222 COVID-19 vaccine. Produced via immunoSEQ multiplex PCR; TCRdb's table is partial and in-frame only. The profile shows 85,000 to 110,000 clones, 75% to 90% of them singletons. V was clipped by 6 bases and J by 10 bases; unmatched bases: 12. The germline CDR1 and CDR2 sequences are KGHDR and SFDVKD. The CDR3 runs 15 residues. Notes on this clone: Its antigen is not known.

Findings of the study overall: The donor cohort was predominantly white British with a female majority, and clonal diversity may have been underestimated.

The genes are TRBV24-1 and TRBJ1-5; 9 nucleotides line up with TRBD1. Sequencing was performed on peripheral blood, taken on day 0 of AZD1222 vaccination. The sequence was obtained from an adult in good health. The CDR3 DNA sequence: TGTGCCACCAGTCCTTCGGGACAGGGCCCCCAACCCCAGCATTTT. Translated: CATSPSGQGPQPQHF.